This TCR beta chain was identified during a study of T cells in Graves' hyperthyroidism and ophthalmopathy. Findings of the study overall: Most thyroid clonotypes expanded above 0.001 were also detected in blood.

Remarks on this clonotype: The antigen is not known.

The length of the CDR3 is 14 residues. Germline V gives CDR1 MGHDK, CDR2 SYGVNS. V was clipped by 5 bases and J by 5 bases, with 13 bases between them. Amplification of TCR beta CDR3 regions used RNA as the template. With the HTBI primer set, the TCR CDR3 went through a first round of RT-PCR. TCRdb re-derived calls from the multiplex PCR reads in MiXCR, one entry per CDR3 protein. The data show about 530,000 distinct CDR3 sequences, 17% seen once. A Clinical Activity Score of at least 3, a NOSPECS grade of at least 4 and a duration under 3 months were recorded in the ophthalmopathy patients. The diagnostic basis comprised clinical symptoms, serum thyroxine and TRAb, thyroid ultrasound and orbital computed tomography.

J is TRBJ2-4 and V is TRBV25-1, with a tentative D call TRBD2 (6 bases). The receptor was isolated from a woman younger than 30 with Graves' ophthalmopathy. The sample was blood. The CDR3 here is CASSPGEEQNIQYF. As DNA, the CDR3 is TGTGCCAGCAGTCCCGGGGAGGAGCAAAACATTCAGTACTTC.